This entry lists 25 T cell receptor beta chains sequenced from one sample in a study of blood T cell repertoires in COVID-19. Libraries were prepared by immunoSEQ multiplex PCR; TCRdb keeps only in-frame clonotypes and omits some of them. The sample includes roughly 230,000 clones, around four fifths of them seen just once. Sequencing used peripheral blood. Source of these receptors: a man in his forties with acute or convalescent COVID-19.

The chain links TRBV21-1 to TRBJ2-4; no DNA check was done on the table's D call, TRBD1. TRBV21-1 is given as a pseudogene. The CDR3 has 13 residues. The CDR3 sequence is CASSSDRGNIQYF. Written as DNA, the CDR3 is TGTGCCAGCAGCAGCGACAGGGGGAACATTCAGTACTTC.

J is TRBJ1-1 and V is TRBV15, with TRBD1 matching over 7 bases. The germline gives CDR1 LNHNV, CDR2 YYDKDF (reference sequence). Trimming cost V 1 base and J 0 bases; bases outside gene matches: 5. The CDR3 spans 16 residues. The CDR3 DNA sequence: TGTGCCACCAGCAGAGGCCAGGACAGGATGAACACTGAAGCTTTCTTT. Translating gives CATSRGQDRMNTEAFF.

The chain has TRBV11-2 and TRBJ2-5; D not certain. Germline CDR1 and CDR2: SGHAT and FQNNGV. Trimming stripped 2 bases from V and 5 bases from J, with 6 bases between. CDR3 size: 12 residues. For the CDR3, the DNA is TGTGCCAGCAGCTTATTGGAGGAGACCCAGTACTTC. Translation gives CASSLLEETQYF.

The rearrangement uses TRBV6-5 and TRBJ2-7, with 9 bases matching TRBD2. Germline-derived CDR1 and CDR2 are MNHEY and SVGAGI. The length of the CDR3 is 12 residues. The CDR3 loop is CAGASGAYEQYF. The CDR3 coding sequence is TGTGCAGGGGCTAGCGGGGCGTACGAGCAGTACTTC.

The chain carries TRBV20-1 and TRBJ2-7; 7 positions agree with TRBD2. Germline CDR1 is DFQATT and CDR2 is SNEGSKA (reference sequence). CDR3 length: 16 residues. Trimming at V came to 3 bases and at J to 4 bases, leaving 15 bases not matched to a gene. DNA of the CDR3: TGCAGTGCTAGTCTTGGGGGGATAGCGGGCTCATACGAGCAGTACTTC. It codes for CSASLGGIAGSYEQYF.

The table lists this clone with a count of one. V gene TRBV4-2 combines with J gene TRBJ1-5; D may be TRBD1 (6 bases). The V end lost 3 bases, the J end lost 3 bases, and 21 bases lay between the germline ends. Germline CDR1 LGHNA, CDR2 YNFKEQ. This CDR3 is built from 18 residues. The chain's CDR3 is CASSHEPLRGAYNQPQHF. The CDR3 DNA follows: TGTGCCAGCAGCCACGAACCCCTGCGGGGGGCTTACAATCAGCCCCAGCATTTT.

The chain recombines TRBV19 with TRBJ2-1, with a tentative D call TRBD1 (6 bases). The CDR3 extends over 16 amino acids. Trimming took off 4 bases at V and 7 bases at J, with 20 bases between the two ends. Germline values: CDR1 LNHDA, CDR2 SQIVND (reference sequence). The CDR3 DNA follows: TGTGCCAGTAGTACCACCCGAGTGTTGGGGGCGAATGAGCAGTTCTTC. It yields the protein CASSTTRVLGANEQFF.

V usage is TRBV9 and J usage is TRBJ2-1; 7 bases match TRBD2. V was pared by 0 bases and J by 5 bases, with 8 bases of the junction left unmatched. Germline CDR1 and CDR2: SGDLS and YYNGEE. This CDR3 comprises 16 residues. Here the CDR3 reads CASSVGRLASDNEQFF. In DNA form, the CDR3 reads TGTGCCAGCAGCGTAGGGAGACTAGCATCGGACAATGAGCAGTTCTTC.

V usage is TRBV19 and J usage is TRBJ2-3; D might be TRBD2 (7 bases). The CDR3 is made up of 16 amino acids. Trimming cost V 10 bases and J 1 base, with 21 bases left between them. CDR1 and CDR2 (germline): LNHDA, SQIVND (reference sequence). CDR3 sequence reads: CATANRGRERTDTQYF. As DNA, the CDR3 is TGTGCCACCGCCAACCGGGGGCGGGAGCGCACAGATACGCAGTATTTT.

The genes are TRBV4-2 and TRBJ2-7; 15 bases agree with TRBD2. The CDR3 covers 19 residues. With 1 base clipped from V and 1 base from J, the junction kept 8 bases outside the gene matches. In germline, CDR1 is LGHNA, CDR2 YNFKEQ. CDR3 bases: TGTGCCAGCAGCCAAGGTACGGGACTAGCGGGAGGCGTATCCTACGAGCAGTACTTC. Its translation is CASSQGTGLAGGVSYEQYF.

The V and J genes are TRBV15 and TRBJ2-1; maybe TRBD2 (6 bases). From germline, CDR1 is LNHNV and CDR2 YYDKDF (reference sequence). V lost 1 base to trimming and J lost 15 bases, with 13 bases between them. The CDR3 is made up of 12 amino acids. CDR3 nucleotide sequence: TGTGCCACCAGCAGAGGTGGCGGGGATCGGTTCTTC. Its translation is CATSRGGGDRFF.

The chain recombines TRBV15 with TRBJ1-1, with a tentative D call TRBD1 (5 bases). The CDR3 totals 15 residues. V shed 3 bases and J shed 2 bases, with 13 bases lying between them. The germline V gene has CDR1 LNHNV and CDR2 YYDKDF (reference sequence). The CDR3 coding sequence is TGTGCCACCAGCAGGGGACTGATTATAAACACTGAAGCTTTCTTT. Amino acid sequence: CATSRGLIINTEAFF.

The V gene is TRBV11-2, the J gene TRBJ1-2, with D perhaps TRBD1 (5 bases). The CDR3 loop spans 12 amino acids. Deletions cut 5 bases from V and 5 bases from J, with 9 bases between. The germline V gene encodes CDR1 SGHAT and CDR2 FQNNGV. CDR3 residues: CASSPSGYGYTF. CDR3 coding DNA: TGTGCCAGCAGCCCCTCAGGGTATGGCTACACCTTC.

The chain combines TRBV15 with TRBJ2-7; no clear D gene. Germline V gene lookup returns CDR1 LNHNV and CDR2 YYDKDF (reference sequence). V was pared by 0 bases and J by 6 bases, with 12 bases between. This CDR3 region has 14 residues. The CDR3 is CATSRELVGIEQYF. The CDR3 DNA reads TGTGCCACCAGCAGAGAGCTAGTAGGTATCGAGCAGTACTTC.

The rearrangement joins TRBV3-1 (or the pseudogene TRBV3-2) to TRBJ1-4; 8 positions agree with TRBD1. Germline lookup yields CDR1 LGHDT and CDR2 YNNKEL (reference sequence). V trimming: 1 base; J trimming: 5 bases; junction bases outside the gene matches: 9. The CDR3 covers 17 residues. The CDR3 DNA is TGTGCCAGCAGCCAAGCTGGCAGGGGGCTCTCGAATGAAAAACTGTTTTTT. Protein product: CASSQAGRGLSNEKLFF.

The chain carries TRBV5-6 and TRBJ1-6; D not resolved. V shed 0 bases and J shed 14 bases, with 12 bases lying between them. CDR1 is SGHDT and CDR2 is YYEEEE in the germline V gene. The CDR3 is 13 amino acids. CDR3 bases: TGTGCCAGCAGCTTGGGACGGGGTCAAGCCCTCCACTTT. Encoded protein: CASSLGRGQALHF.

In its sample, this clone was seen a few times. CDR3 coding DNA: TGCGCCAGCAGCGACCCCCGACAGGGGGAATATGTTGGAGCTTTCTTT. Its protein is CASSDPRQGEYVGAFF. The chain employs TRBV5-1 and TRBJ1-1; 9 bases map to TRBD1. CDR1 and CDR2 from the germline V gene are SGHRS and YFSETQ. The CDR3 runs to 16 residues. The junction had 17 bases not matched to a gene; V was cut back by 4 bases and J by 10 bases.

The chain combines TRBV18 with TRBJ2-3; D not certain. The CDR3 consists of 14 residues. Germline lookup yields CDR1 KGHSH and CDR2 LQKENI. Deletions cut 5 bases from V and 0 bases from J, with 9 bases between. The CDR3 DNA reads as TGTGCCAGCTCAACTATTTTGAGCACAGATACGCAGTATTTT. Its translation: CASSTILSTDTQYF.

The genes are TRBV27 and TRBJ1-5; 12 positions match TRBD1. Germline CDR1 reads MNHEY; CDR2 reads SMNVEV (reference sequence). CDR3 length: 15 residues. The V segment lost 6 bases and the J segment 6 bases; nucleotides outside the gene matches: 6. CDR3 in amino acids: CASSAGTGGIQPQHF. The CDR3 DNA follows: TGTGCCAGCAGCGCCGGGACAGGGGGCATTCAGCCCCAGCATTTT.

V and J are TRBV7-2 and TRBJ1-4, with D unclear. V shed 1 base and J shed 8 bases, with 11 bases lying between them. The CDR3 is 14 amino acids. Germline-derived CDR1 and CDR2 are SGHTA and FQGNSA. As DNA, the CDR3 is TGTGCCAGCAGCTTAGGGCGGGAGTCAGAAAAACTGTTTTTT. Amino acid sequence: CASSLGRESEKLFF. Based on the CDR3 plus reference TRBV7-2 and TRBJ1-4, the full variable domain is GAGVSQSPSNKVTEKGKDVELRCDPISGHTALYWYRQSLGQGLEFLIYFQGNSAPDKSGLPSDRFSAERTGGSVSTLTIQRTQQEDSAVYLCASSLGRESEKLFFGSGTQLSVL.

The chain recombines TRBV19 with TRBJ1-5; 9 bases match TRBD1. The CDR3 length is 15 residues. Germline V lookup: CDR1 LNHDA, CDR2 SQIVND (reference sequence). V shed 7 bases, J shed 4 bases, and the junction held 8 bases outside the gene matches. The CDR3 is CASTVTGGRNQPQHF. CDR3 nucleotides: TGTGCCAGTACCGTCACAGGGGGCCGGAATCAGCCCCAGCATTTT.

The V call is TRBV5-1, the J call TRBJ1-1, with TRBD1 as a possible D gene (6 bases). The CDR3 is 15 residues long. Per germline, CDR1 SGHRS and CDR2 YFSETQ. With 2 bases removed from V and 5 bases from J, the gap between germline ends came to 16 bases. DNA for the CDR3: TGCGCCAGCAGCTTCGGAACAGGGATTCTAACTGAAGCTTTCTTT. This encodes CASSFGTGILTEAFF.

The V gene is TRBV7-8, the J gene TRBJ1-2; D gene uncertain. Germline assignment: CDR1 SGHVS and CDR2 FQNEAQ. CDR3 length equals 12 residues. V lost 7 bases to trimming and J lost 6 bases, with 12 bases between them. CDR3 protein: CASTRGVDGYTF. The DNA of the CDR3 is TGTGCCAGCACCCGAGGAGTCGATGGCTACACCTTC. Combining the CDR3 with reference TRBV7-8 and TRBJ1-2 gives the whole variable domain GAGVSQSPRYKVAKRGQDVALRCDPISGHVSLFWYQQALGQGPEFLTYFQNEAQLDKSGLPSDRFFAERPEGSVSTLKIQRTQQEDSAVYLCASTRGVDGYTFGSGTRLTVV.

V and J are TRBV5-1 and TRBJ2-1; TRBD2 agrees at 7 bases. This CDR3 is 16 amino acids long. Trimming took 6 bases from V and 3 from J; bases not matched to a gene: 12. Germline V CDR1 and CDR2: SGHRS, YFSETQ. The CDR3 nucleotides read TGCGCCAGCACCTTTGGGGCTAGCGGAGACTACAATGAGCAGTTCTTC. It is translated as CASTFGASGDYNEQFF.

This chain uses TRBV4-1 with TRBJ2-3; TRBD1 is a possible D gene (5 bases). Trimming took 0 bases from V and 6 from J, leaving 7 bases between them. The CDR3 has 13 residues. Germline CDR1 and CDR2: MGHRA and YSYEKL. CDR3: CASSQDRQDTQYF. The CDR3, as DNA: TGCGCCAGCAGCCAAGACCGACAGGATACGCAGTATTTT.